Listed below are T cell receptor beta chains from one sample, sequenced in a study of T cell responses to AZD1222 COVID-19 vaccine. The method was immunoSEQ multiplex PCR; TCRdb's version includes in-frame clones alone and lacks a portion of them. The top ten hold more than 0.4% of the sample, which has fewer than 200,000 clones, around nine tenths seen once. The input for sequencing was peripheral blood, taken on day 0 of AZD1222 vaccination. These receptors originate from an adult in good health. The CDR3 runs from the conserved cysteine through the conserved F or W. The D gene is left open where the match is weak. Only some rows state a clone size, as once, few, many or a class for expanded clones.

V: TRBV12-3/TRBV12-4
J: TRBJ1-3
D: -
size: -
CDR3: CASGQNSGNTIYF
DNA: TGTGCCAGCGGGCAGAACTCTGGAAACACCATATATTTT

V: TRBV7-9
J: TRBJ1-2
D: -
size: -
CDR3: CASSSLAGYNYGYTF
DNA: TGTGCCAGCAGCTCATTAGCGGGGTACAACTATGGCTACACCTTC

V: TRBV4-3
J: TRBJ2-7
D: TRBD1
size: -
CDR3: CASSPGDSPYEQYF
DNA: TGCGCCAGCAGCCCAGGGGACAGTCCCTACGAGCAGTACTTC

V: TRBV14
J: TRBJ1-6
D: -
size: -
CDR3: CASSQGARSAALHF
DNA: TGTGCCAGCAGCCAAGGGGCACGGTCGGCTGCCCTCCACTTT

V: TRBV5-1
J: TRBJ1-1
D: -
size: -
CDR3: CASSAHLDTEAFF
DNA: TGCGCCAGCAGCGCCCATTTGGACACTGAAGCTTTCTTT

V: TRBV7-3
J: TRBJ2-1
D: TRBD2
size: -
CDR3: CASSLTPSSGRDGEQFF
DNA: TGTGCCAGCAGCTTAACCCCATCTAGCGGGAGGGATGGTGAGCAGTTCTTC

V: TRBV6-1
J: TRBJ1-4
D: TRBD1
size: -
CDR3: CASSEGQGYEKLFF
DNA: TGTGCCAGCAGTGAAGGACAGGGTTATGAAAAACTGTTTTTT

V: TRBV5-1
J: TRBJ1-5
D: -
size: -
CDR3: CASSLTGDTQRPQHF
DNA: TGCGCCAGCAGCCTAACCGGGGACACCCAGAGGCCCCAGCATTTT

V: TRBV27
J: TRBJ1-4
D: -
size: -
CDR3: CASSSLLANEKLFF
DNA: TGTGCCAGCAGTTCACTGTTGGCTAATGAAAAACTGTTTTTT

V: TRBV5-6
J: TRBJ1-5
D: -
size: -
CDR3: CASSLASGPRDQPQHF
DNA: TGTGCCAGCAGCTTGGCCTCGGGTCCCCGGGATCAGCCCCAGCATTTT

V: TRBV30
J: TRBJ2-2
D: -
size: once
CDR3: CACLPSDGELFF
DNA: TGTGCCTGCCTCCCCTCCGACGGGGAGCTGTTTTTT

V: TRBV28
J: TRBJ2-7
D: -
size: -
CDR3: CASRPFDRATYEQYF
DNA: TGTGCCAGCAGGCCCTTTGACCGGGCGACTTACGAGCAGTACTTC

V: TRBV25-1
J: TRBJ1-1
D: TRBD1
size: -
CDR3: CASSGTGGTEAFF
DNA: TGTGCCAGCAGTGGGACAGGGGGCACTGAAGCTTTCTTT

V: TRBV6-1
J: TRBJ2-7
D: -
size: -
CDR3: CASSGLQSVHPYEQYF
DNA: TGTGCCAGCAGTGGGCTGCAGTCCGTTCACCCCTACGAGCAGTACTTC

V: TRBV7-2
J: TRBJ1-6
D: -
size: -
CDR3: CASSPGPGGSPLHF
DNA: TGTGCCAGCAGCCCTGGACCGGGTGGATCACCCCTCCACTTT

V: TRBV5-1
J: TRBJ2-5
D: TRBD2
size: -
CDR3: CASSPSRAGGETQYF
DNA: TGCGCCAGCAGCCCCAGTAGGGCGGGGGGGGAGACCCAGTACTTC

V: TRBV7-6
J: TRBJ2-3
D: TRBD2
size: -
CDR3: CASSWAPPSGGGSYPDTQYF
DNA: TGTGCCAGCAGCTGGGCCCCCCCTAGCGGGGGGGGAAGCTACCCAGATACGCAGTATTTT

V: TRBV14
J: TRBJ2-7
D: -
size: -
CDR3: CASSPPGIKIWEQYF
DNA: TGTGCCAGCAGCCCTCCGGGGATAAAGATTTGGGAGCAGTACTTC

V: TRBV28
J: TRBJ1-6
D: TRBD1
size: -
CDR3: CASRGQGQGASSPLHF
DNA: TGTGCCAGCAGGGGGCAGGGACAGGGGGCTTCTTCACCCCTCCACTTT

V: TRBV10-1
J: TRBJ2-7
D: TRBD1
size: -
CDR3: CATSRDRVTEQYF
DNA: TGCGCCACCAGCCGGGACAGGGTCACCGAGCAGTACTTC

V: TRBV5-3
J: TRBJ1-4
D: -
size: -
CDR3: CARSSDNEKLFF
DNA: TGTGCCAGAAGTTCGGACAACGAAAAACTGTTTTTT

V: TRBV18
J: TRBJ1-2
D: TRBD1
size: -
CDR3: CASSDRDNYGYTF
DNA: TGTGCCAGCTCAGACAGGGACAACTATGGCTACACCTTC

V: TRBV28
J: TRBJ1-5
D: -
size: few
CDR3: CASSSRVFYVGNQPQHF
DNA: TGTGCCAGCAGTTCGAGGGTTTTCTATGTTGGCAATCAGCCCCAGCATTTT

V: TRBV9
J: TRBJ2-3
D: TRBD2
size: -
CDR3: CASSATSGSVTFTDTQYF
DNA: TGTGCCAGCAGCGCCACTAGCGGGAGCGTAACTTTTACAGATACGCAGTATTTT

V: TRBV6-2/TRBV6-3
J: TRBJ1-5
D: TRBD1
size: -
CDR3: CASSYLDRARGNQPQHF
DNA: TGTGCCAGCAGTTACCTGGACAGGGCCAGAGGCAATCAGCCCCAGCATTTT

V: TRBV7-9
J: TRBJ1-1
D: TRBD1
size: -
CDR3: CASSLDRVNTEAFF
DNA: TGTGCCAGCAGCCTGGACAGGGTGAACACTGAAGCTTTCTTT

V: TRBV5-1
J: TRBJ1-2
D: TRBD1
size: -
CDR3: CASSLADRRTSGYTF
DNA: TGCGCCAGCAGCTTGGCGGACAGGCGGACGAGTGGCTACACCTTC

V: TRBV7-2
J: TRBJ2-7
D: -
size: once
CDR3: CASSLEGAGGASSYEQYF
DNA: TGTGCCAGCAGCTTAGAGGGGGCCGGGGGGGCCTCCTCCTACGAGCAGTACTTC

V: TRBV5-3
J: TRBJ1-1
D: -
size: -
CDR3: CARSLGTENTEAFF
DNA: TGTGCCAGAAGCTTGGGGACGGAGAACACTGAAGCTTTCTTT

V: TRBV6-5
J: TRBJ1-1
D: -
size: -
CDR3: CASSYHQGTEAFF
DNA: TGTGCCAGCAGTTACCACCAGGGCACTGAAGCTTTCTTT

V: TRBV13
J: TRBJ2-7
D: -
size: -
CDR3: CASSLTGHSSYEQYF
DNA: TGTGCCAGCAGCTTAACAGGACACAGCTCCTACGAGCAGTACTTC

V: TRBV18
J: TRBJ2-1
D: -
size: -
CDR3: CASSPSLVADGEQFF
DNA: TGTGCCAGCTCACCAAGCTTGGTCGCCGACGGTGAGCAGTTCTTC

V: TRBV18
J: TRBJ2-7
D: -
size: -
CDR3: CASSPLPGSYEQYF
DNA: TGTGCCAGCTCACCCCTTCCGGGCTCCTACGAGCAGTACTTC

V: TRBV13
J: TRBJ2-7
D: -
size: -
CDR3: CASSLQGVGYEQYF
DNA: TGTGCCAGCAGCCTACAGGGAGTGGGGTACGAGCAGTACTTC

V: TRBV19
J: TRBJ1-1
D: -
size: -
CDR3: CASSIKRNTEAFF
DNA: TGTGCCAGTAGTATCAAAAGGAACACTGAAGCTTTCTTT

V: TRBV7-9
J: TRBJ1-6
D: TRBD1
size: -
CDR3: CASSPTGEPYNSPLHF
DNA: TGTGCCAGCAGCCCAACAGGGGAACCCTATAATTCACCCCTCCACTTT

V: TRBV19
J: TRBJ1-1
D: -
size: -
CDR3: CASSIDRPNTEAFF
DNA: TGTGCCAGTAGTATAGACAGACCGAACACTGAAGCTTTCTTT

V: TRBV9
J: TRBJ2-5
D: TRBD2
size: once
CDR3: CASSPSGSGRALETQYF
DNA: TGTGCCAGCAGCCCCTCGGGTAGCGGGAGGGCCTTGGAGACCCAGTACTTC

V: TRBV7-2
J: TRBJ2-7
D: TRBD2
size: -
CDR3: CASSFTSGGPYEQYF
DNA: TGTGCCAGCAGCTTTACTAGCGGGGGTCCCTACGAGCAGTACTTC

V: TRBV27
J: TRBJ2-3
D: TRBD1
size: -
CDR3: CASSPRGWGTDTQYF
DNA: TGTGCCAGCAGTCCCAGGGGGTGGGGCACAGATACGCAGTATTTT

V: TRBV19
J: TRBJ2-5
D: -
size: -
CDR3: CASSIPGKGETQYF
DNA: TGTGCCAGTAGTATTCCGGGGAAGGGGGAGACCCAGTACTTC

V: TRBV11-2
J: TRBJ2-7
D: TRBD1
size: -
CDR3: CASSLVAGTGAYEQYF
DNA: TGTGCCAGCAGCTTAGTGGCCGGGACAGGAGCCTACGAGCAGTACTTC

V: TRBV7-9
J: TRBJ1-6
D: -
size: -
CDR3: CASSLVGGQQNSPLHF
DNA: TGTGCCAGCAGCTTAGTGGGAGGACAGCAAAATTCACCCCTCCACTTT

V: TRBV21-1
J: TRBJ2-7
D: -
size: -
CDR3: CASSITGSREGYEQYF
DNA: TGTGCCAGCAGCATCACAGGCTCGAGGGAGGGCTACGAGCAGTACTTC

V: TRBV11-3
J: TRBJ2-1
D: -
size: once
CDR3: CASSFKGQSSYNEQFF
DNA: TGTGCCAGCAGCTTTAAAGGGCAGAGCTCCTACAATGAGCAGTTCTTC

V: TRBV28
J: TRBJ2-1
D: TRBD1
size: -
CDR3: CASSLTDRYNEQFF
DNA: TGTGCCAGCAGTTTAACGGACAGGTACAATGAGCAGTTCTTC

V: TRBV28
J: TRBJ2-3
D: -
size: once
CDR3: CASSSRDSYTDTQYF
DNA: TGTGCCAGCAGTTCAAGAGACAGTTACACAGATACGCAGTATTTT

V: TRBV4-2
J: TRBJ2-3
D: -
size: -
CDR3: CASSSSGGNTQYF
DNA: TGTGCCAGCAGCTCCTCCGGTGGAAATACGCAGTATTTT

V: TRBV12-3/TRBV12-4
J: TRBJ2-7
D: -
size: -
CDR3: CASNTGLGEQYF
DNA: TGTGCCAGCAACACAGGGTTGGGCGAGCAGTACTTC

V: TRBV12-5
J: TRBJ1-5
D: -
size: -
CDR3: CASGLVPAQPQHF
DNA: TGTGCTAGTGGTTTGGTACCGGCTCAGCCCCAGCATTTT